This TCR beta chain is from a study of cytomegalovirus exposure and HLA in healthy donors. V lost 1 base, J lost 3 bases, and 7 bases lay in between. This CDR3 is built from 13 residues. Germline V gives CDR1 SGHRS, CDR2 YFSETQ. PCR used 60 Vbeta primers and 13 Jbeta primers. The table came from immunoSEQ multiplex PCR; TCRdb's copy has only in-frame clones and leaves some out. This sample has around 91,000 clones, with around 85% found just once. V gene TRBV5-1 combines with J gene TRBJ1-2; D perhaps matches TRBD1 (6 bases). This receptor was taken from a man between 18 and 35 years old in good health and CMV-seronegative. Source material: PBMCs. The CDR3 sequence: CASSLWTDYGYTF. The CDR3 region has the DNA TGCGCCAGCAGCTTGTGGACAGACTATGGCTACACCTTC.